This T cell receptor (beta chain) stems from a study of blood T cells in healthy people across ages. With a J-beta primer mix and a sample-barcoded 5' primer, a second PCR ran 7 to 11 cycles. Researchers report that each sample yielded at least 2.5 million CDR3-containing paired-end reads. From the 5' RACE reads, TCRdb called clonotypes with MiXCR, one entry per CDR3 protein. The data show approximately 850,000 distinct CDR3 sequences, over 45% seen once. This clonotype was recorded a few times. The target antigen is unknown. The germline V gene has CDR1 DFQATT and CDR2 SNEGSKA (reference sequence). The CDR3 extends over 11 amino acids. The junction had 6 bases not matched to a gene; V was cut back by 6 bases and J by 9 bases. Study observations and caveats: The study lacked donor CMV status, which possibly confounded expanded clonotype changes.

The sample comprised blood. The TCR originated in a man aged 25 to 40 in good health. The V call is TRBV20-1, the J call TRBJ2-7; 9 nucleotides agree with TRBD1. Here the CDR3 reads CSATGTGRQYF. CDR3 nucleotide sequence: TGCAGTGCAACCGGGACAGGGCGGCAGTACTTC.